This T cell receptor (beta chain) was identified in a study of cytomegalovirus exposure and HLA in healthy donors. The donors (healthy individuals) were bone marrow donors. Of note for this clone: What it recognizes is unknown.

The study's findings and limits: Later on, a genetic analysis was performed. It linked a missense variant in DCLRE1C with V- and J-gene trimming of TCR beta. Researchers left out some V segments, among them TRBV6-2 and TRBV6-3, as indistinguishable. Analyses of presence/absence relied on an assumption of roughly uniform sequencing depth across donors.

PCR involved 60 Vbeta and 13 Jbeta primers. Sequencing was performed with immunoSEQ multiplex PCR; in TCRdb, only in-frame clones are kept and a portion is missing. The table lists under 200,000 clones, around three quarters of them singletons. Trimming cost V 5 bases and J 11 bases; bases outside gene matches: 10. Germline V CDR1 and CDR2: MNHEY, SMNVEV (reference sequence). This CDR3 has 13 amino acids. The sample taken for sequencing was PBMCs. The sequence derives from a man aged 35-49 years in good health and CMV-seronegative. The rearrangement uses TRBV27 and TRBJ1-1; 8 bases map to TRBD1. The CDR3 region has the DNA TGTGCCAGCAGTCTGACAGGGGTGGTGGATGCTTTCTTT. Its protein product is CASSLTGVVDAFF.